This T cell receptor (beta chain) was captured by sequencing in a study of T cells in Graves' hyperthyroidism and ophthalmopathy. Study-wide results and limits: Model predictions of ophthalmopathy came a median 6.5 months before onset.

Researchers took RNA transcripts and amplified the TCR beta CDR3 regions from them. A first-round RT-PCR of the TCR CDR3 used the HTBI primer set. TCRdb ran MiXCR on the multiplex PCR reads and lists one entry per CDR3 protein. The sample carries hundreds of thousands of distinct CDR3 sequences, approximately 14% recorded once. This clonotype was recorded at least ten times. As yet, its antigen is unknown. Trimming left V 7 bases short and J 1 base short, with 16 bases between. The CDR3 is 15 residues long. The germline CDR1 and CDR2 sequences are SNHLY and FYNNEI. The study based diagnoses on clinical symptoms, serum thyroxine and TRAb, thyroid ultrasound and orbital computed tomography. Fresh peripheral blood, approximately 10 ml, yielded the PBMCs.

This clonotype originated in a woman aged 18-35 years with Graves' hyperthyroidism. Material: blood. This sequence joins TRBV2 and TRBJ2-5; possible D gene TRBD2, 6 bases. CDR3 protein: CASKFEGTFQETQYF. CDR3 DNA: TGTGCCAGCAAATTCGAGGGGACTTTCCAAGAGACCCAGTACTTC.